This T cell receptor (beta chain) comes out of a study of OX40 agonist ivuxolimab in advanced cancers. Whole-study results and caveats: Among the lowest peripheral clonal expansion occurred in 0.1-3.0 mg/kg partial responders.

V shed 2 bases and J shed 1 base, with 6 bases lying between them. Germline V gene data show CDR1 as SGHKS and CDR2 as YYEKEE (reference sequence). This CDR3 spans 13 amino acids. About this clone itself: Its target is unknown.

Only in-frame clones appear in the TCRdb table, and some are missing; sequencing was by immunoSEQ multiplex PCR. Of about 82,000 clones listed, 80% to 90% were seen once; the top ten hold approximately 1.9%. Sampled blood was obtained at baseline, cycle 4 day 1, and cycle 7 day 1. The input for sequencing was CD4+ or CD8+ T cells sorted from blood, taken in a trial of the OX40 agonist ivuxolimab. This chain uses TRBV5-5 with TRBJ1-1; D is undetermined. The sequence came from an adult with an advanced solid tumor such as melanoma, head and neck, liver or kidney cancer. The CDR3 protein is CASSLTANTEAFF. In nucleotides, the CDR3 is TGTGCCAGCAGCTTAACAGCGAACACTGAAGCTTTCTTT.